One sample yielded the 25 T cell receptor beta chains listed below, sequenced in a study of blood T cell repertoires in COVID-19. Sequenced by immunoSEQ multiplex PCR; TCRdb stores in-frame clones only, minus some. The profile shows around 310,000 clones, roughly 90% of them singletons. The sample consisted of peripheral blood. The source of these receptors is a woman aged 45 to 65 with active or convalescent COVID-19.

The genes are TRBV2 and TRBJ2-1, with TRBD2 identical over 7 bases. CDR1 is SNHLY and CDR2 is FYNNEI in the germline V gene. V gave up 1 base and J gave up 6 bases; unmatched junction bases: 6. The CDR3 is made up of 15 amino acids. The CDR3 region has the DNA TGTGCCAGCAGTGAAGGGACTAGGTGGGGCAATGAGCAGTTCTTC. Translated: CASSEGTRWGNEQFF.

The chain recombines TRBV6-5 with TRBJ1-2; D possibly corresponds to TRBD1 (6 bases). The germline V gene encodes CDR1 MNHEY and CDR2 SVGAGI. V dropped 7 bases and J dropped 4 bases, with 13 bases sitting between them. The CDR3 is 13 residues long. The CDR3: CASKVQGPYGYTF. CDR3 DNA sequence: TGTGCCAGCAAGGTACAGGGTCCCTATGGCTACACCTTC.

The chain employs TRBV24-1 and TRBJ2-1; TRBD1 agrees at 9 bases. The V segment lost 6 bases and the J segment 9 bases; nucleotides outside the gene matches: 14. CDR1 is KGHDR, CDR2 SFDVKD, per germline. The CDR3 sequence is 16 residues long. The DNA for the CDR3 is TGTGCCACCAGTAAGCCGGGACAGGGTTTATCAAGTGAGCAGTTCTTC. Translation: CATSKPGQGLSSEQFF.

The chain couples TRBV30 to TRBJ2-2; the D is unclear. CDR3 length: 14 residues. Germline values: CDR1 GTSNPN, CDR2 SVGIG (reference sequence). V lost 0 bases, J lost 1 base, and 6 bases lay in between. The CDR3 region has the DNA TGTGCCTGGAGTGTAGTAGTGAACACCGGGGAGCTGTTTTTT. It codes for CAWSVVVNTGELFF.

The J gene is TRBJ1-1, the V gene TRBV18; unclear D gene. The CDR3 is 15 amino acids. Germline CDR1 and CDR2: KGHSH and LQKENI. Trimming removed 6 bases at V and 1 base at J, with 15 bases between. The CDR3 loop reads CASSEVSGGNTEAFF. DNA for the CDR3: TGTGCCAGCTCCGAGGTGTCCGGTGGGAACACTGAAGCTTTCTTT.

The chain joins TRBV5-1 to TRBJ1-3; D not certain. V dropped 5 bases and J dropped 0 bases, with 9 bases sitting between them. Germline assignment: CDR1 SGHRS and CDR2 YFSETQ. CDR3 length: 14 amino acids. This CDR3 is CASRPETSGNTIYF. The CDR3 DNA is TGCGCCAGCAGACCGGAGACCTCTGGAAACACCATATATTTT.

The CDR3 is CASSPSLGTASYEQYF. For the CDR3, the DNA is TGTGCCAGCAGTCCGAGCCTCGGGACAGCCTCCTACGAGCAGTACTTC. V gene TRBV27 combines with J gene TRBJ2-7, with 7 bases that match TRBD1. This CDR3 contains 16 residues. The V gene's germline CDR1 is MNHEY and CDR2 SMNVEV (reference sequence). V shed 5 bases, J shed 0 bases, and the junction held 10 bases outside the gene matches.

The chain carries TRBV19 and TRBJ1-1; D is perhaps TRBD1 (6 bases). The CDR3 sequence is 14 residues long. Germline lookup yields CDR1 LNHDA and CDR2 SQIVND (reference sequence). V lost 9 bases and J lost 1, with 15 bases in between. The CDR3 DNA reads TGTGCCAGCCATCCAAGGGGACAGAACACTGAAGCTTTCTTT. The encoded protein is CASHPRGQNTEAFF.

J is TRBJ2-7 and V is TRBV27; 7 bases are shared with TRBD1. The CDR3 is 16 amino acids. Trimming cost V 4 bases and J 2 bases; bases outside gene matches: 11. The germline V gene encodes CDR1 MNHEY and CDR2 SMNVEV (reference sequence). As DNA, the CDR3 is TGTGCCAGCAGTTATAGTGAAGGGGACAGTCCCTACGAGCAGTACTTC. This gives the protein CASSYSEGDSPYEQYF.

CDR3 bases: TGTGCCAGCAAGTCCGGGGGGGTTTGGGAGACCCAGTACTTC. This encodes CASKSGGVWETQYF. V is TRBV6-5 and J is TRBJ2-5; 8 nucleotides agree with TRBD2. V lost 7 bases and J lost 5; bases outside the gene matches: 9. The CDR3 covers 14 residues. The germline V gene has CDR1 MNHEY and CDR2 SVGAGI.

CDR3 sequence: CSASDGANYGYTF. The CDR3 DNA follows: TGCAGTGCTAGTGACGGTGCTAACTATGGCTACACCTTC. This chain joins TRBV20-1 and TRBJ1-2, with D uncertain. The CDR3 spans 13 residues. The V end was cut by 3 bases, the J end by 0 bases, with 8 bases between. Germline V CDR1 and CDR2: DFQATT, SNEGSKA (reference sequence).

The chain combines TRBV27 with TRBJ2-1; D perhaps matches TRBD2 (6 bases). Trimming took 2 bases from V and 0 from J, leaving 17 bases between them. The CDR3 sequence is 18 residues long. Germline CDR1 is MNHEY and CDR2 is SMNVEV (reference sequence). The CDR3 is CASSLRDFSSFSYNEQFF. The CDR3 nucleotides are TGTGCCAGCAGTTTACGGGACTTCTCCTCCTTCTCCTACAATGAGCAGTTCTTC.

The V and J genes are TRBV19 and TRBJ1-1, with 8 positions matching TRBD1. Germline-derived CDR1 and CDR2 are LNHDA and SQIVND (reference sequence). CDR3 length equals 16 residues. The V and J ends lost 4 bases and 1 base, in that order; junction bases with no gene match: 8. The CDR3 loop is CASSRPRGQANTEAFF. The DNA for the CDR3 is TGTGCCAGTAGTAGGCCGCGGGGACAGGCGAACACTGAAGCTTTCTTT.

CDR3 protein: CASSFAKETQYF. The CDR3 coding sequence is TGTGCCAGCAGCTTCGCGAAGGAGACCCAGTACTTC. This chain links TRBV7-2 with TRBJ2-5; unclear D gene. The germline V gene has CDR1 SGHTA and CDR2 FQGNSA. Trimming pared 3 bases from V and 5 bases from J, leaving 7 bases between. The CDR3 spans 12 residues.

The V call is TRBV6-4, the J call TRBJ2-7; the D gene is possibly TRBD1 (5 bases). The CDR3 has 15 amino acids. V was trimmed by 6 bases and J by 1 base, leaving 16 bases between them. Germline V gene lookup returns CDR1 MRHNA and CDR2 SNTAGT. CDR3 DNA sequence: TGTGCCAGCAGAGTCGTCAGGGAACTGTCCTACGAGCAGTACTTC. This codes for CASRVVRELSYEQYF.

The V and J genes are TRBV30 and TRBJ1-5; 8 bases fit TRBD1. Trimming removed 0 bases from V and 0 bases from J; junction bases left unmatched: 4. There are 16 residues in the CDR3. Looked up from germline, CDR1 is GTSNPN and CDR2 is SVGIG (reference sequence). The CDR3 DNA reads as TGTGCCTGGAGTGTTGGGACAGGAGATAGCAATCAGCCCCAGCATTTT. Its translation is CAWSVGTGDSNQPQHF.

The J gene is TRBJ2-1, the V gene TRBV29-1; perhaps TRBD2 as D (6 bases). Germline values: CDR1 SQVTM, CDR2 ANQGSEA. CDR3 length: 15 amino acids. V was shortened by 2 bases and J by 7 bases, with 18 bases between the two germline ends. CDR3 coding DNA: TGCAGCGTTGAATCGAGGCTAGCGATAACGAATGAGCAGTTCTTC. This translates into CSVESRLAITNEQFF.

This chain connects TRBV11-2 to TRBJ2-2, with D perhaps TRBD1 (6 bases). V was pared by 5 bases and J by 0 bases, with 10 bases between. From germline, CDR1 is SGHAT and CDR2 FQNNGV. The CDR3 spans 15 residues. CDR3 sequence (DNA): TGTGCCAGCAGCCAAGGGGGTTCGAACACCGGGGAGCTGTTTTTT. This translates into CASSQGGSNTGELFF.

This chain connects TRBV10-3 to TRBJ2-2, with a possible D match to TRBD2 (6 bases). The V end lost 6 bases, the J end lost 7 bases, and 15 bases lay between the germline ends. The CDR3 extends over 14 amino acids. Germline V gene data show CDR1 as ENHRY and CDR2 as SYGVKD. CDR3 in amino acids: CAISGSREGGELFF. The CDR3 region has the DNA TGTGCCATCAGCGGGAGCCGCGAGGGCGGGGAGCTGTTTTTT.

CDR3 sequence reads: CASSGQGGEKLFF. The DNA of the CDR3 is TGCGCCAGCAGCGGGCAGGGGGGTGAAAAACTGTTTTTT. This chain joins TRBV5-1 and TRBJ1-4; 7 bases match TRBD1. CDR1 and CDR2 (germline): SGHRS, YFSETQ. The CDR3 runs to 13 residues. The J segment lost 7 bases and the V segment lost 4 bases, leaving 4 bases of the junction unmatched.

This chain links TRBV18 with TRBJ2-4; weak D call: TRBD1 (6 bases). This CDR3 spans 16 amino acids. Trimming cost V 5 bases and J 6 bases, with 20 bases left between them. The germline gives CDR1 KGHSH, CDR2 LQKENI. CDR3 nucleotides: TGTGCCAGCTCATCTTCCCCCTTGACAGGTTTAAACATTCAGTACTTC. This gives the protein CASSSSPLTGLNIQYF.

The table lists this clone with a count of one. The chain uses TRBV18 and TRBJ2-6, with D maybe TRBD2 (6 bases). V was cut by 1 base and J by 2 bases, with 9 bases left in between. This CDR3 region has 16 residues. CDR1 is KGHSH, CDR2 LQKENI, per germline. The CDR3 protein is CASSPRGGPGANVLTF. DNA for the CDR3: TGTGCCAGCTCACCACGGGGAGGTCCTGGGGCCAACGTCCTGACTTTC.

The rearrangement uses TRBV2 and TRBJ2-1; 7 bases agree with TRBD1. V shed 7 bases and J 5 bases; nucleotides not matched to a gene: 8. CDR1 and CDR2 from the germline V gene are SNHLY and FYNNEI. The CDR3 loop spans 14 amino acids. The CDR3 region has the DNA TGTGCCAGCAACCGACAGGGTTGGGACAATGAGCAGTTCTTC. Residues: CASNRQGWDNEQFF.

The chain combines TRBV5-1 with TRBJ1-2; possibly TRBD1 for D (6 bases). The CDR3 is made up of 15 amino acids. Trimming stripped 0 bases from V and 6 bases from J, with 15 bases between. Germline assignment: CDR1 SGHRS and CDR2 YFSETQ. The CDR3 coding sequence is TGCGCCAGCAGCTTGGGAAGGGACAATAGTGATGGCTACACCTTC. Protein sequence: CASSLGRDNSDGYTF. Full variable domain (remainder filled in from reference TRBV5-1 and TRBJ1-2): KAGVTQTPRYLIKTRGQQVTLSCSPISGHRSVSWYQQTPGQGLQFLFEYFSETQRNKGNFPGRFSGRQFSNSRSEMNVSTLELGDSALYLCASSLGRDNSDGYTFGSGTRLTVV.

The genes are TRBV15 and TRBJ2-5; TRBD1 agrees at 9 bases. After removal of 1 base from V and 0 bases from J, the junction contained 6 bases not matched to a gene. Germline-derived CDR1 and CDR2 are LNHNV and YYDKDF (reference sequence). The CDR3 spans 17 residues. CDR3 DNA: TGTGCCACCAGCAGAGGAGATGGGACAGGGTACCAAGAGACCCAGTACTTC. Its translation: CATSRGDGTGYQETQYF.